The 30 T cell receptor beta chains below come from one sample, sequenced in a study of control samples from healthy donors and cancer patients. The assay was immunoSEQ multiplex PCR, and TCRdb's table has in-frame clones only and misses some. This sample has 170,000 or so clones, with 90% to 95% found just once. Sequencing was carried out using blood. These receptors all stem from a woman younger than 30 in good health.

The V and J genes are TRBV9 and TRBJ2-5; tentatively, D is TRBD1 or TRBD2 (5 bases each). The CDR3 consists of 18 residues. CDR1 and CDR2 (germline): SGDLS, YYNGEE. V dropped 0 bases and J dropped 5 bases, with 23 bases sitting between them. The CDR3 nucleotides are TGTGCCAGCAGCGTAGCCCCTGTCTATCTTGGGGGATTCGAGACCCAGTACTTC. As protein: CASSVAPVYLGGFETQYF.

The chain links TRBV27 to TRBJ2-3, with D maybe TRBD2 (6 bases). V dropped 7 bases and J dropped 3 bases, with 11 bases sitting between them. The germline V gene encodes CDR1 MNHEY and CDR2 SMNVEV (reference sequence). The CDR3 sequence is 13 residues long. CDR3 sequence reads: CASTSGGTDTQYF. The CDR3 DNA sequence: TGTGCCAGCACCTCCGGGGGAACAGATACGCAGTATTTT.

V and J are TRBV27 and TRBJ1-5; D gene unclear. The V gene lost 10 bases and the J gene lost 2 bases, with 6 bases spanning the gap. Germline assignment: CDR1 MNHEY and CDR2 SMNVEV (reference sequence). This CDR3 is 11 amino acids long. The CDR3 sequence: CAKVGNQPQHF. The CDR3 DNA reads TGTGCCAAGGTCGGCAATCAGCCCCAGCATTTT.

The chain has TRBV10-1 and TRBJ2-2; D gene uncertain. Trimming removed 6 bases from V and 2 bases from J, with 7 bases in between. Per germline, CDR1 WNHNN and CDR2 SYGVQD (reference sequence). The CDR3 has 13 amino acids. The CDR3 nucleotides are TGCGCCAGCAGAGAAGAAAACACCGGGGAGCTGTTTTTT. It codes for CASREENTGELFF.

The J gene is TRBJ2-5, the V gene TRBV2, with a tentative D call TRBD2 (6 bases). V dropped 7 bases and J dropped 3 bases, with 12 bases sitting between them. CDR3 length equals 13 residues. Germline loops: CDR1 SNHLY, CDR2 FYNNEI. This CDR3 is CASTQTGEETQYF. The CDR3, as DNA: TGTGCCAGCACCCAAACGGGGGAAGAGACCCAGTACTTC.

The J gene is TRBJ1-5, the V gene TRBV6-2 or TRBV6-3; TRBD1 might be the D (5 bases). CDR3 length: 15 amino acids. The germline V and J ends were trimmed by 0 bases and 5 bases, with 11 bases remaining between them. Per the germline V gene, CDR1 is MNHEY and CDR2 is SVGEGT. CDR3 sequence: CASSYSGQGYQPQHF. CDR3 bases: TGTGCCAGCAGTTACTCAGGGCAGGGCTATCAGCCCCAGCATTTT.

CDR3 protein: CASGPVGAAGNNEQFF. The CDR3 DNA reads as TGTGCCAGTGGCCCCGTGGGAGCGGCCGGAAACAATGAGCAGTTCTTC. This chain links TRBV19 with TRBJ2-1; maybe TRBD2 (5 bases). V lost 8 bases, J lost 5 bases, and 22 bases lay in between. Per the germline V gene, CDR1 is LNHDA and CDR2 is SQIVND (reference sequence). This CDR3 has 16 residues.

J is TRBJ1-6 and V is TRBV7-9, with 7 bases lining up with TRBD1. Trimming cost V 1 base and J 7 bases; bases outside gene matches: 4. CDR1 and CDR2 from the germline V gene are SEHNR and FQNEAQ (reference sequence). The CDR3 spans 15 residues. The DNA of the CDR3 is TGTGCCAGCAGCTTAGAGACAGGGCGGAATTCACCCCTCCACTTT. Protein sequence: CASSLETGRNSPLHF.

The chain joins TRBV16 to TRBJ1-5; perhaps TRBD1 as D (5 bases). CDR3 size: 17 residues. Germline V gives CDR1 KGHSY, CDR2 FQNENV. V gave up 0 bases and J gave up 0 bases, with 12 bases separating them. The DNA for the CDR3 is TGTGCCAGCAGCCAATCGTGGGGGGATGATAGCAATCAGCCCCAGCATTTT. As protein: CASSQSWGDDSNQPQHF.

The V call is TRBV9, the J call TRBJ1-6, with 9 bases identical to TRBD1. Germline V lookup: CDR1 SGDLS, CDR2 YYNGEE. This CDR3 contains 14 residues. Trimming cost V 4 bases and J 10 bases; bases outside gene matches: 6. The CDR3 is CASSQGQGGSPLHF. The CDR3, as DNA: TGTGCCAGCAGCCAGGGACAGGGAGGATCACCCCTCCACTTT.

The gene calls are TRBV4-1 and TRBJ2-6; tentatively, D is TRBD1 (6 bases). This CDR3 spans 19 amino acids. The germline V gene has CDR1 MGHRA and CDR2 YSYEKL. V gave up 1 base and J gave up 0 bases, with 16 bases separating them. The CDR3 loop is CASSQGPRGRISGANVLTF. CDR3 DNA: TGCGCCAGCAGCCAAGGACCCAGGGGTAGAATCTCTGGGGCCAACGTCCTGACTTTC.

This chain joins TRBV5-4 and TRBJ1-1; D is unclear. V lost 0 bases, J lost 3 bases, and 15 bases lay in between. From germline, CDR1 is SGHNT and CDR2 YYREEE (reference sequence). The CDR3 has 16 residues. This chain's CDR3 is CASSLESSVVYTEAFF. In nucleotides, the CDR3 is TGTGCCAGCAGCTTGGAATCTTCGGTGGTTTACACTGAAGCTTTCTTT.

CDR3 protein: CASSPGQGVNYGYTF. The CDR3 nucleotides are TGTGCCAGCAGCCCGGGACAGGGGGTGAACTATGGCTACACCTTC. The rearrangement joins TRBV7-9 to TRBJ1-2; TRBD1 matches at 11 bases. The CDR3 extends over 15 amino acids. Unmatched junction bases numbered 4, after V lost 5 bases and J lost 2 bases. Germline lookup yields CDR1 SEHNR and CDR2 FQNEAQ (reference sequence). Variable domain in full (rest from reference TRBV7-9 and TRBJ1-2): DTGVSQNPRHKITKRGQNVTFRCDPISEHNRLYWYRQTLGQGPEFLTYFQNEAQLEKSRLLSDRFSAERPKGSFSTLEIQRTEQGDSAMYLCASSPGQGVNYGYTFGSGTRLTVV.

This sequence joins TRBV12-3 or TRBV12-4 and TRBJ1-6; D gene uncertain. There are 12 residues in the CDR3. V was shortened by 3 bases and J by 8 bases, with 5 bases between the two germline ends. The CDR3 reads CASSFWDSPLHF. CDR3 nucleotide sequence: TGTGCCAGCAGTTTCTGGGATTCACCCCTCCACTTT.

As for this clone: Lacking the conserved final phenylalanine or tryptophan, this CDR3 likely reflects a read error. The DNA is left out, because the CDR3 cannot be placed on it with certainty; the CDR3 is given as TCRdb lists it. This chain connects TRBV3-1 (or the pseudogene TRBV3-2) to TRBJ1-1. Germline V gives CDR1 LGHDT, CDR2 YNNKEL (reference sequence). Including both end residues, the CDR3 is 10 amino acids long. The CDR3 sequence is CASSRRPARP.

The chain recombines TRBV6-5 with TRBJ2-7; D possibly uses TRBD1 or TRBD2 (5 bases each). Germline V CDR1 and CDR2: MNHEY, SVGAGI. The CDR3 is 16 residues long. Trimming stripped 0 bases from V and 4 bases from J, with 16 bases between. The CDR3 nucleotides are TGTGCCAGCAGTTACTCGTTATCGGGACCAATTTACGAGCAGTACTTC. Its protein is CASSYSLSGPIYEQYF.

This clone was seen just once. V is TRBV7-2 and J is TRBJ1-2, with 7 nucleotides matching TRBD1. CDR1 SGHTA and CDR2 FQGNSA come from the germline V gene. V shed 2 bases, J shed 4 bases, and the junction held 7 bases outside the gene matches. This CDR3 has 15 residues. The CDR3, as DNA: TGTGCCAGCAGCTTACTAAGGGGGCGCGGCTATGGCTACACCTTC. Translating it yields CASSLLRGRGYGYTF.

The chain carries TRBV6-5 and TRBJ1-1; D gene ambiguous. This CDR3 has 14 residues. CDR1 and CDR2 from the germline V gene are MNHEY and SVGAGI. V shed 6 bases and J shed 5 bases, with 16 bases lying between them. CDR3 in DNA: TGTGCCAGCAGCGTTAATTACGTAAGGACTGAAGCTTTCTTT. As protein: CASSVNYVRTEAFF.

The rearrangement joins TRBV10-3 to TRBJ2-2, with D unresolved. From germline, CDR1 is ENHRY and CDR2 SYGVKD. This CDR3 is 14 amino acids long. Trimming removed 2 bases at V and 3 bases at J, with 7 bases between. CDR3 sequence: CAISEERDTGELFF. DNA of the CDR3: TGTGCCATCAGTGAGGAAAGGGACACCGGGGAGCTGTTTTTT.

This clone has a single count. V gene TRBV11-3 combines with J gene TRBJ1-2; D remains unclear. The V end lost 5 bases, the J end lost 6 bases, and 10 bases lay between the germline ends. The CDR3 length is 12 residues. Looked up from germline, CDR1 is SGHNT and CDR2 is YENEEA. CDR3 nucleotides: TGTGCCAGCAGCCAAGGGCCGGATGGCTACACCTTC. Its protein product is CASSQGPDGYTF.

The CDR3 bases are TGCAGCGTTGAGGCCCCCAGATTGGGGACAGGGGGCATCGGGCCCCAGCATTTT. Translation gives CSVEAPRLGTGGIGPQHF. The chain joins TRBV29-1 to TRBJ1-5; the match to TRBD1 covers 12 bases. CDR1 SQVTM and CDR2 ANQGSEA come from the germline V gene. V lost 3 bases, J lost 9 bases, and 18 bases stayed unmatched. The CDR3 contains 18 residues.

This clone was seen a few times. This chain joins TRBV11-2 and TRBJ1-3; TRBD1 matches at 8 bases. The germline gives CDR1 SGHAT, CDR2 FQNNGV. J lost 4 bases, V lost 3 bases, and 11 bases had no gene match. CDR3 size: 17 residues. This chain's CDR3 is CASSFSSGTGGGNTIYF. DNA of the CDR3: TGTGCCAGCAGCTTTTCTTCCGGGACAGGAGGGGGAAACACCATATATTTT.

V usage is TRBV9 and J usage is TRBJ1-3; the D is unclear. The CDR3 covers 13 residues. V dropped 5 bases and J dropped 4 bases, with 10 bases sitting between them. The germline CDR1 and CDR2 sequences are SGDLS and YYNGEE. This CDR3 reads CASSGGRGNTIYF. The CDR3 coding sequence is TGTGCCAGCAGTGGAGGGAGGGGAAACACCATATATTTT. The variable domain in full, with the rest retrieved from reference TRBV9 and TRBJ1-3, is DSGVTQTPKHLITATGQRVTLRCSPRSGDLSVYWYQQSLDQGLQFLIQYYNGEERAKGNILERFSAQQFPDLHSELNLSSLELGDSALYFCASSGGRGNTIYFGEGSWLTVV.

V gene TRBV5-5 combines with J gene TRBJ2-3; weak D call: TRBD2 (5 bases). The CDR3 sequence is 12 residues long. Trimming shortened V by 4 bases and J by 4 bases, and 7 bases separated the two germline ends. CDR1 and CDR2 (germline): SGHKS, YYEKEE (reference sequence). CDR3 in DNA: TGTGCCAGCAGCCCCGGGGCAGATACGCAGTATTTT. Its translation: CASSPGADTQYF. Drawing the rest from reference TRBV5-5 and TRBJ2-3, the complete variable domain is DAGVTQSPTHLIKTRGQQVTLRCSPISGHKSVSWYQQVLGQGPQFIFQYYEKEERGRGNFPDRFSARQFPNYSSELNVNALLLGDSALYLCASSPGADTQYFGPGTRLTVL.

This chain joins TRBV5-1 and TRBJ2-5; D is unresolved. The CDR3 runs 13 residues. Germline V gives CDR1 SGHRS, CDR2 YFSETQ. Trimming left V 2 bases short and J 1 base short, with 6 bases between. The CDR3 is CASSFAAQETQYF. CDR3 nucleotide sequence: TGCGCCAGCAGCTTCGCGGCCCAAGAGACCCAGTACTTC.

This chain connects TRBV9 to TRBJ1-2; D possibly corresponds to TRBD1 (5 bases). The CDR3 has 14 residues. Germline values: CDR1 SGDLS, CDR2 YYNGEE. Between the trimmed V and J ends, which lost 0 bases and 4 bases, there was a span of 10 bases. DNA for the CDR3: TGTGCCAGCAGCGTAGAACCAGGGACCTATGGCTACACCTTC. Protein sequence: CASSVEPGTYGYTF.

V and J are TRBV19 and TRBJ2-7; D possibly matches TRBD1 or TRBD2 (5 bases each). V was pared by 8 bases and J by 1 base, with 12 bases between. CDR3 length equals 13 residues. Germline CDR1 LNHDA, CDR2 SQIVND (reference sequence). The CDR3: CASAPGRSYEQYF. The CDR3 nucleotides are TGTGCCAGTGCTCCGGGACGGTCCTACGAGCAGTACTTC.

The chain uses TRBV2 and TRBJ1-1; D unclear. Trimming pared 8 bases from V and 9 bases from J, leaving 28 bases between. This CDR3 has 16 residues. Germline CDR1 and CDR2: SNHLY and FYNNEI. The CDR3 nucleotides are TGTGCCAGCGTAGGATCAGATTCCCGAACGGAAACGAAAGCTTTCTTT. Protein: CASVGSDSRTETKAFF.

The chain uses TRBV12-3 or TRBV12-4 and TRBJ1-2, with 7 bases matching TRBD1. Trimming took 0 bases from V and 8 from J; bases not matched to a gene: 3. This CDR3 spans 13 amino acids. In DNA form, the CDR3 reads TGTGCCAGCAGTTTAGCAGGGGGCGTGGGCTACACCTTC. This sequence encodes CASSLAGGVGYTF.

V gene TRBV2 combines with J gene TRBJ2-7, with D perhaps TRBD1 (6 bases). V was trimmed by 6 bases and J by 0 bases, leaving 12 bases between them. Germline V gene data show CDR1 as SNHLY and CDR2 as FYNNEI. There are 14 residues in the CDR3. This CDR3 is CASSLTGSSYEQYF. In DNA form, the CDR3 reads TGTGCCAGCAGCTTGACAGGATCCTCCTACGAGCAGTACTTC.